One and the same sample provided the 9 T cell receptor beta chains below, sequenced in a study of control samples from healthy donors and cancer patients. The repertoire was sequenced with immunoSEQ multiplex PCR; TCRdb's copy has only in-frame clones and lacks some. The sample consists of about 100,000 clones, over 85% of them appearing once. The specimen sequenced was blood. All receptors derive from a human donor in good health. The donor label of this sample is uncertain.

The chain uses TRBV7-6 and TRBJ1-3; 7 bases are shared with TRBD1. This CDR3 comprises 17 residues. Germline V gives CDR1 SGHVS, CDR2 FNYEAQ. Trimming took 2 bases from V and 0 from J; bases not matched to a gene: 7. The CDR3 loop is CASSLPRGGNSGNTIYF. Here the CDR3 DNA reads TGTGCCAGCAGCTTACCCCGAGGGGGCAACTCTGGAAACACCATATATTTT.

This chain uses TRBV5-5 with TRBJ1-5, with D unclear. The length of the CDR3 is 14 residues. The V gene lost 0 bases and the J gene lost 7 bases, with 11 bases spanning the gap. Germline CDR1 reads SGHKS; CDR2 reads YYEKEE (reference sequence). The CDR3 loop reads CASSLEVSGQPQHF. CDR3 DNA: TGTGCCAGCAGCTTGGAGGTCTCCGGACAGCCCCAGCATTTT.

The chain uses TRBV6-1 and TRBJ1-5; 7 bases line up with TRBD1. The V gene end was trimmed by 1 base and the J gene end by 7 bases; junction bases not matched to a gene: 4. The CDR3 sequence is 14 residues long. CDR1 is MNHNS, CDR2 SASEGT, per germline. CDR3 nucleotides: TGTGCCAGCAGTGAAGGGCAGGGGGGCCAGCCCCAGCATTTT. Its protein is CASSEGQGGQPQHF.

This chain links TRBV18 with TRBJ1-1; D call uncertain. The V end was cut by 8 bases, the J end by 2 bases, with 9 bases between. CDR3 length equals 12 residues. Per the germline V gene, CDR1 is KGHSH and CDR2 is LQKENI. The CDR3 DNA sequence: TGTGCCAGCCGAGCCTTAAACACTGAAGCTTTCTTT. It codes for CASRALNTEAFF.

This rearrangement joins TRBV6-6 to TRBJ2-1; TRBD1 aligns across 7 bases. The length of the CDR3 is 12 residues. V was pared by 6 bases and J by 8 bases, with 4 bases of the junction left unmatched. Germline loops: CDR1 MNHNY, CDR2 SVGAGI (reference sequence). CDR3 amino acids: CASSDRVDEQFF. The DNA of the CDR3 is TGTGCCAGCAGCGACAGGGTCGATGAGCAGTTCTTC.

V is TRBV5-1 and J is TRBJ1-5; no clear D. Germline loops: CDR1 SGHRS, CDR2 YFSETQ. Trimming removed 0 bases from V and 3 bases from J, with 10 bases in between. The length of the CDR3 is 15 residues. The CDR3 sequence is CASSLGEVPNQPQHF. As DNA, the CDR3 is TGCGCCAGCAGCTTGGGGGAGGTCCCCAATCAGCCCCAGCATTTT.

The chain joins TRBV24-1 to TRBJ2-1; TRBD1 agrees at 8 bases. Germline V lookup: CDR1 KGHDR, CDR2 SFDVKD. This CDR3 has 17 amino acids. V was pared by 5 bases and J by 8 bases, with 16 bases of the junction left unmatched. This chain's CDR3 is CATSVDRGVGFRHEQFF. For the CDR3, the DNA is TGTGCCACCAGTGTTGACAGGGGAGTCGGCTTTCGCCATGAGCAGTTCTTC.

This chain connects TRBV27 to TRBJ2-1; tentative D call: TRBD1 (5 bases). This CDR3 has 14 residues. Germline CDR1 reads MNHEY; CDR2 reads SMNVEV (reference sequence). Trimming cost V 5 bases and J 8 bases, with 16 bases left between them. The DNA for the CDR3 is TGTGCCAGCAGTCCCCTGCAGGGTAGGGATGAGCAGTTCTTC. Residues: CASSPLQGRDEQFF.

The chain recombines TRBV5-1 with TRBJ2-3, with 8 bases matching TRBD2. The germline V gene encodes CDR1 SGHRS and CDR2 YFSETQ. Losses at the gene ends were 0 bases for V and 5 bases for J; bases not matched to a gene: 2. CDR3 length equals 14 residues. DNA of the CDR3: TGCGCCAGCAGCTTGGCGGGGGGGCAAGATACGCAGTATTTT. Amino acid sequence: CASSLAGGQDTQYF. The whole variable domain, remainder taken from reference TRBV5-1 and TRBJ2-3, is KAGVTQTPRYLIKTRGQQVTLSCSPISGHRSVSWYQQTPGQGLQFLFEYFSETQRNKGNFPGRFSGRQFSNSRSEMNVSTLELGDSALYLCASSLAGGQDTQYFGPGTRLTVL.